This T cell receptor (beta chain) comes out of a study of radiotherapy plus CTLA-4 blockade in lung cancer. To note about this clone: Its antigen is currently unknown.

Only in-frame clones appear in the TCRdb table, and some are missing; sequencing was by immunoSEQ multiplex PCR. This sample has about 60,000 clones; approximately 70% occur once, and the top ten carry about 8.3%. Study-wide points: Once radiotherapy plus ipilimumab had been given, TCR clones derived from tumor expanded in blood.

Patients had chemo-refractory metastatic non-small-cell lung cancer and received focal radiation plus CTLA-4 blockade that used ipilimumab. The source material was peripheral blood, sampled from a patient treated with radiotherapy plus ipilimumab. The TCR was taken from a human donor with non-small cell lung cancer whose response to radiotherapy plus ipilimumab could not be evaluated.

The CDR3 loop reads CASSTLGTGSSYEQYF. The CDR3 DNA is TGTGCCAGCTCCACGTTAGGGACAGGGAGCTCCTACGAGCAGTACTTC. The chain uses TRBV18 and TRBJ2-7; TRBD1 aligns across 9 bases. Losses at the gene ends were 6 bases for V and 0 bases for J; bases not matched to a gene: 9. Germline values: CDR1 KGHSH, CDR2 LQKENI. The CDR3 contains 16 residues.